This paragraph reports one T cell receptor (beta chain). In the authors' workflow: From reference gene primer amplification, estimates of nucleated cell counts were derived. Profiled with immunoSEQ multiplex PCR; TCRdb holds only in-frame clones, not every one. V and J calls plus clone size are reproduced from that table; the DNA served to infer D and trimming. Of about 110,000 clones in the sample, approximately 82% were seen once. This specimen belongs to a study of blood T cell repertoires in COVID-19. Study as a whole: The United States, Italy and Spain were the sources of the acute and convalescent COVID-19 samples. Sources were T cells, B-cell-depleted T cells, or PBMCs; the material itself was cDNA or gDNA.

The sample consisted of peripheral blood. This receptor was taken from a woman aged 65 to 85 with acute or convalescent COVID-19.

In nucleotides, the CDR3 is TGTGCCAGCGGTCAAGGGACAGGGGACGGGACTAATGAAAAACTGTTTTTT. Translated, it gives CASGQGTGDGTNEKLFF. The J gene is TRBJ1-4, the V gene TRBV7-6; 10 positions agree with TRBD1. The CDR3 consists of 17 residues. The germline V gene encodes CDR1 SGHVS and CDR2 FNYEAQ. V lost 8 bases and J lost 2; bases outside the gene matches: 11.